This TCR beta chain was captured by sequencing in a study of shared clonotypes between healthy human individuals. Findings and limits, study-wide: Larger richness was generally estimated for naive than memory subsets. When compared with the clonotypes that were shared by all four sorted-subset donors, the non-shared clonotypes turned out to have lower generation probabilities.

Original processing notes: ImmunoSEQ junction-only sequences lacked quality scores, so their filtering differed. The table came from immunoSEQ multiplex PCR; TCRdb's copy has only in-frame clones and leaves some out. Clone size and the V and J calls come from that table; the DNA yielded D and trimming. The sample consists of around 700,000 clones, 60% to 75% of them appearing once. The study drew its donors from healthy HIV-negative adults without recent acute infections or vaccinations. This clone was found a few times. Its target is unknown. Other DNA variants within this sample encode the same CDR3. The CDR3 has 14 residues. V lost 2 bases to trimming and J lost 8 bases, with 12 bases between them. The germline CDR1 and CDR2 sequences are SGHVS and FQNEAQ.

This clonotype originated in a woman aged 25 to 39 in good health. The sample comprised memory CD4+ T cells sorted from blood. Subset meaning: CD45RA-negative fraction. The chain links TRBV7-8 to TRBJ1-4, with D possibly matching TRBD1 (5 bases). Here the CDR3 reads CASSLWGGGEKLFF. The CDR3 DNA reads as TGTGCCAGCAGCTTATGGGGGGGTGGCGAAAAACTGTTTTTT.